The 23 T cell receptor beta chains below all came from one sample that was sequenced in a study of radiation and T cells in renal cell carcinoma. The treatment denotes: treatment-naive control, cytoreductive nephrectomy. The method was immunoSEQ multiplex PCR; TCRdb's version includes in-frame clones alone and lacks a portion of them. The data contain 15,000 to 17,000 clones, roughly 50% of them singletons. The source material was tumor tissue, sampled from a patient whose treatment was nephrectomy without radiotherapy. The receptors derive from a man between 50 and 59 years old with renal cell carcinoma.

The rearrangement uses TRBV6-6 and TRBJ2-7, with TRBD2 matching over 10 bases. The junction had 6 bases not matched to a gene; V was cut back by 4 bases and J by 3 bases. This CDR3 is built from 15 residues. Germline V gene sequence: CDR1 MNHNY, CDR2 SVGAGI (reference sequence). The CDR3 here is CASSSPGLANYEQYF. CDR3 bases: TGTGCCAGCAGTTCCCCGGGACTAGCGAACTACGAGCAGTACTTC.

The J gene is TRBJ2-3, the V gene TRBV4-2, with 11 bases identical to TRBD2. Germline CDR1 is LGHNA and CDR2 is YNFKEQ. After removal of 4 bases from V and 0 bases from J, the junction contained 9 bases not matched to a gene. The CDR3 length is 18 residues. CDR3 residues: CASSRIAGGFSSTDTQYF. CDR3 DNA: TGTGCCAGCAGCCGTATAGCGGGGGGGTTTTCTAGCACAGATACGCAGTATTTT.

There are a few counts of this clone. CDR3 sequence: CASSGTSGRAGSYNEQFF. The CDR3 coding sequence is TGTGCCAGCAGTGGGACTAGCGGGAGGGCCGGGTCCTACAATGAGCAGTTCTTC. This chain uses TRBV25-1 with TRBJ2-1; TRBD2 matches 15 bases. There are 18 residues in the CDR3. V lost 4 bases to trimming and J lost 1 base; unmatched junction nucleotides: 5. The germline V gene encodes CDR1 MGHDK and CDR2 SYGVNS.

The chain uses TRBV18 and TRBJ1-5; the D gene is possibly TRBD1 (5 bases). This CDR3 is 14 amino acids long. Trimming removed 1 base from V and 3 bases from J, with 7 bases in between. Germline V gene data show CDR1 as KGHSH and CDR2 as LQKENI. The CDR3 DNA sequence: TGTGCCAGCTCACCACAAGGGGTCAATCAGCCCCAGCATTTT. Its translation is CASSPQGVNQPQHF. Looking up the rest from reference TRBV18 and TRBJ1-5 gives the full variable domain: NAGVMQNPRHLVRRRGQEARLRCSPMKGHSHVYWYRQLPEEGLKFMVYLQKENIIDESGMPKERFSAEFPKEGPSILRIQQVVRGDSAAYFCASSPQGVNQPQHFGDGTRLSIL.

Here the CDR3 reads CASSASGRLNSPLHF. DNA for the CDR3: TGTGCCAGCAGCGCTTCGGGACGGCTAAATTCACCCCTCCACTTT. The V call is TRBV7-2, the J call TRBJ1-6; possible D gene TRBD1, 5 bases. The germline gives CDR1 SGHTA, CDR2 FQGNSA. The CDR3 runs 15 residues. Trimming removed 5 bases at V and 7 bases at J, with 15 bases between.

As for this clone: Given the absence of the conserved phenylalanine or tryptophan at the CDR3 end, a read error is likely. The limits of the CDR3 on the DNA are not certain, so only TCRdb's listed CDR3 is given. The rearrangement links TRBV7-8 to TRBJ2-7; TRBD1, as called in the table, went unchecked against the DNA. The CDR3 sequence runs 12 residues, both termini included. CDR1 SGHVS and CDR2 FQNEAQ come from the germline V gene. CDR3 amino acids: CASSSALGTEEL.

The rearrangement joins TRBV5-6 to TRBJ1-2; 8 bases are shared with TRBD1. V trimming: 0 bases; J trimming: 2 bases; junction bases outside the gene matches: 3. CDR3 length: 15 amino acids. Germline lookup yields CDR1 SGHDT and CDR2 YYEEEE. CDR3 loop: CASSLGTGPNYGYTF. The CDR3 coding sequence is TGTGCCAGCAGCTTGGGGACAGGGCCCAACTATGGCTACACCTTC.

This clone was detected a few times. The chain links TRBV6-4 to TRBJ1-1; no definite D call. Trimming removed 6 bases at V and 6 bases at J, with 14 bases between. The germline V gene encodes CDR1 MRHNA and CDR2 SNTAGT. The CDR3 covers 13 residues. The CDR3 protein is CASSLEGGAEAFF. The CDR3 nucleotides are TGTGCCAGCAGCTTGGAAGGAGGCGCTGAAGCTTTCTTT.

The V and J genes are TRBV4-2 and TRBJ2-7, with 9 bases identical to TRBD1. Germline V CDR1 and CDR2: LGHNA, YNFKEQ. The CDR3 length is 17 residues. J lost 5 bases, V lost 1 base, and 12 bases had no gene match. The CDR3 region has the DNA TGTGCCAGCAGCCAAGTGGCGGGCGGGACAGGGACCCACGAGCAGTACTTC. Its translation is CASSQVAGGTGTHEQYF.

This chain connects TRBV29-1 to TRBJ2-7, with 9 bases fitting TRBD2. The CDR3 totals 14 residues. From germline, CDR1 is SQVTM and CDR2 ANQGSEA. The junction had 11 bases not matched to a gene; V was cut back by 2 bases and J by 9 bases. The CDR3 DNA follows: TGCAGCGTTGAACTAGCGGGAAATATACAGGTGCAGTACTTC. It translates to CSVELAGNIQVQYF.

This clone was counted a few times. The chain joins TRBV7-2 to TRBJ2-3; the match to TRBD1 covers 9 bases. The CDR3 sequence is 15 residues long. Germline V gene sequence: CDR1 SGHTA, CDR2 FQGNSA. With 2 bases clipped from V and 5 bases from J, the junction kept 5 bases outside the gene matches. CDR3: CASSLTGGLRDTQYF. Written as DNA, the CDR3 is TGTGCCAGCAGCTTAACAGGGGGCTTACGAGATACGCAGTATTTT.

CDR3 in DNA: TGTGCCAGCAGCCAGACGACAGGGAGTTATGAAAAACTGTTTTTT. The encoded protein is CASSQTTGSYEKLFF. The chain joins TRBV5-4 to TRBJ1-4; 7 bases line up with TRBD1. CDR1 and CDR2 from the germline V gene are SGHNT and YYREEE (reference sequence). V shed 4 bases, J shed 6 bases, and the junction held 9 bases outside the gene matches. The CDR3 runs 15 residues. The variable domain in full, completed from reference TRBV5-4 and TRBJ1-4, reads ETGVTQSPTHLIKTRGQQVTLRCSSQSGHNTVSWYQQALGQGPQFIFQYYREEENGRGNFPPRFSGLQFPNYSSELNVNALELDDSALYLCASSQTTGSYEKLFFGSGTQLSVL.

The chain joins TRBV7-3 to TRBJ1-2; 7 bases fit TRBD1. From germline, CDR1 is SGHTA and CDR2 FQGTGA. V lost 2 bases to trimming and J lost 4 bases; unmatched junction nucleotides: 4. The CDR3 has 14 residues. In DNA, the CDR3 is TGTGCCAGCAGCTTAGGTGCAGGGGGCTATGGCTACACCTTC. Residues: CASSLGAGGYGYTF.

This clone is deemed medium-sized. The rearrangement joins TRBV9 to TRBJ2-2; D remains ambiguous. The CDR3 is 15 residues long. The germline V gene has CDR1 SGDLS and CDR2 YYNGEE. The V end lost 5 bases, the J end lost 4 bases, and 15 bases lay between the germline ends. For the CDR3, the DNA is TGTGCCAGCAGGCAAGGTGCTAGGACCACCGGGGAGCTGTTTTTT. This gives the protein CASRQGARTTGELFF.

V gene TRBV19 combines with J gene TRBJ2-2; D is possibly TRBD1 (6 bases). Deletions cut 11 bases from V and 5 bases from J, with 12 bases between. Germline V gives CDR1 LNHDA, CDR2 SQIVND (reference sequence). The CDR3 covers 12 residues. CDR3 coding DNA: TGTGCCTCAAGAAGGGGGACCGGGGAGCTGTTTTTT. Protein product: CASRRGTGELFF.

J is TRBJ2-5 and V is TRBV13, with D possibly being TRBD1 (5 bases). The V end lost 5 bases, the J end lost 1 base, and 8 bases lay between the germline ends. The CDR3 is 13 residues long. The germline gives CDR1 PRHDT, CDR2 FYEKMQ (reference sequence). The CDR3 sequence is CASSPRAQETQYF. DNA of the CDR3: TGTGCCAGCAGCCCCAGGGCCCAAGAGACCCAGTACTTC.

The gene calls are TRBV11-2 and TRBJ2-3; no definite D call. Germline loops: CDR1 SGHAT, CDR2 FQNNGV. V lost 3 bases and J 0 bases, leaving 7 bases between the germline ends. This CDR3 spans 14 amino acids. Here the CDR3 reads CASSFLGSTDTQYF. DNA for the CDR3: TGTGCCAGCAGCTTTCTGGGGAGCACAGATACGCAGTATTTT.

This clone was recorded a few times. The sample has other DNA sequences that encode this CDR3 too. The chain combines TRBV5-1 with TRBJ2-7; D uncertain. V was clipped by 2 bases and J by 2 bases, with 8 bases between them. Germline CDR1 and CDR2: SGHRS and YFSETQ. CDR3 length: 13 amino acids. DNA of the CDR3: TGCGCCAGCAGCTTAGCAGGAACCTACGAGCAGTACTTC. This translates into CASSLAGTYEQYF.

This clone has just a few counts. CDR3 DNA sequence: TGTGCCAGCAGCTTAGGAGGAACTCTCATGTCCTACGAGCAGTACTTC. Encoded protein: CASSLGGTLMSYEQYF. The chain has TRBV7-2 and TRBJ2-7; D unclear. From germline, CDR1 is SGHTA and CDR2 FQGNSA. CDR3 length: 16 amino acids. V lost 1 base and J lost 1, with 14 bases in between.

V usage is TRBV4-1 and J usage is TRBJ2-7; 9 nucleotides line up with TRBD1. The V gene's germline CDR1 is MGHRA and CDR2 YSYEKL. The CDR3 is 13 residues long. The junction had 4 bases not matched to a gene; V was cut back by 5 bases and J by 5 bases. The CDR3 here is CASSLQGANEQYF. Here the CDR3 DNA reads TGCGCCAGCAGCTTACAGGGGGCAAACGAGCAGTACTTC.

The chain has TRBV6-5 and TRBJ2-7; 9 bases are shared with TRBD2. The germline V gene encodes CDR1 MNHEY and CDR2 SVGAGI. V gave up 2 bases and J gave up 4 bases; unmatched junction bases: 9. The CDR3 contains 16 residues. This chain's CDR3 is CASSYGSSGRGYEQYF. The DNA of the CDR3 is TGTGCCAGCAGTTACGGTAGTAGCGGGAGAGGATACGAGCAGTACTTC.

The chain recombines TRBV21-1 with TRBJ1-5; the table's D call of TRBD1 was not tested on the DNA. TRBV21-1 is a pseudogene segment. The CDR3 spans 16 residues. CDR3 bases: TGTGCCAGCAGCAAACCCAGGGCCGCGAGCAATCAGCCCCAGCATTTT. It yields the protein CASSKPRAASNQPQHF.

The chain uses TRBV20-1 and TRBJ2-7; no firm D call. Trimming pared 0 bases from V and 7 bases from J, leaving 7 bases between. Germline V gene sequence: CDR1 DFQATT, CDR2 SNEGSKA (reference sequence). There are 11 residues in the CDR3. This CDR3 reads CSARDRREQYF. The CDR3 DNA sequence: TGCAGTGCTAGAGATCGTAGGGAGCAGTACTTC.